This T cell receptor (beta chain) derives from a study of blood T cells in healthy people across ages. Study conclusions and caveats: Roughly linear age-related decline in beta diversity appeared, significant by age approximately 41.

In this sample, this clonotype turned up a few times. Antigen unknown. Primers used in a second PCR of roughly 7 to 12 cycles were a sample-barcoded 5' primer and a J-beta primer mix. Each of the cDNA molecules was tagged by a template-switch adaptor with 12 random nucleotides. TCRdb passed the 5' RACE reads through MiXCR, listing each CDR3 protein once. The repertoire consists of 800,000 to 950,000 distinct CDR3 sequences, with around 34% occurring once and the leading ten covering approximately 13%. The CDR3 spans 16 residues. The germline CDR1 and CDR2 sequences are SGHRS and YFSETQ. V was shortened by 0 bases and J by 5 bases, with 14 bases between the two germline ends.

The sample consisted of blood. The clonotype originates from a man between 18 and 35 years old in good health. The chain employs TRBV5-1 and TRBJ1-4; possibly TRBD1 for D (5 bases). The CDR3 reads CASSLAVGTSNEKLFF. CDR3 in DNA: TGCGCCAGCAGCTTGGCCGTTGGGACCAGCAATGAAAAACTGTTTTTT.